This T cell receptor beta chain stems from a study of shared clonotypes between healthy human individuals. As concerns this clone: What it binds is unknown.

Per the germline V gene, CDR1 is SGHDN and CDR2 is FVKESK. The CDR3 has 13 amino acids. Trimming took off 2 bases at V and 4 bases at J, with 9 bases between the two ends. The protocol was immunoSEQ multiplex PCR, while the TCRdb copy is restricted to in-frame clones and leaves out a portion. The sample shows roughly 1.4 million clones, around 98.5% of them seen only once. Study-wide results and limits: Clonotypes that were shared across a few donors made up around 5% of naive CD4 clonotypes.

The rearrangement uses TRBV14 and TRBJ2-7, with D perhaps being TRBD1 or TRBD2 (5 bases each). Sequenced: naive CD4+ T cells sorted from blood. Documented subset: CD45RA+ positively selected. The TCR originated in a man aged 30 to 45 in good health. CDR3 region: CASSQRGGYEQYF. Written as DNA, the CDR3 is TGTGCCAGCAGCCAACGTGGGGGATACGAGCAGTACTTC.